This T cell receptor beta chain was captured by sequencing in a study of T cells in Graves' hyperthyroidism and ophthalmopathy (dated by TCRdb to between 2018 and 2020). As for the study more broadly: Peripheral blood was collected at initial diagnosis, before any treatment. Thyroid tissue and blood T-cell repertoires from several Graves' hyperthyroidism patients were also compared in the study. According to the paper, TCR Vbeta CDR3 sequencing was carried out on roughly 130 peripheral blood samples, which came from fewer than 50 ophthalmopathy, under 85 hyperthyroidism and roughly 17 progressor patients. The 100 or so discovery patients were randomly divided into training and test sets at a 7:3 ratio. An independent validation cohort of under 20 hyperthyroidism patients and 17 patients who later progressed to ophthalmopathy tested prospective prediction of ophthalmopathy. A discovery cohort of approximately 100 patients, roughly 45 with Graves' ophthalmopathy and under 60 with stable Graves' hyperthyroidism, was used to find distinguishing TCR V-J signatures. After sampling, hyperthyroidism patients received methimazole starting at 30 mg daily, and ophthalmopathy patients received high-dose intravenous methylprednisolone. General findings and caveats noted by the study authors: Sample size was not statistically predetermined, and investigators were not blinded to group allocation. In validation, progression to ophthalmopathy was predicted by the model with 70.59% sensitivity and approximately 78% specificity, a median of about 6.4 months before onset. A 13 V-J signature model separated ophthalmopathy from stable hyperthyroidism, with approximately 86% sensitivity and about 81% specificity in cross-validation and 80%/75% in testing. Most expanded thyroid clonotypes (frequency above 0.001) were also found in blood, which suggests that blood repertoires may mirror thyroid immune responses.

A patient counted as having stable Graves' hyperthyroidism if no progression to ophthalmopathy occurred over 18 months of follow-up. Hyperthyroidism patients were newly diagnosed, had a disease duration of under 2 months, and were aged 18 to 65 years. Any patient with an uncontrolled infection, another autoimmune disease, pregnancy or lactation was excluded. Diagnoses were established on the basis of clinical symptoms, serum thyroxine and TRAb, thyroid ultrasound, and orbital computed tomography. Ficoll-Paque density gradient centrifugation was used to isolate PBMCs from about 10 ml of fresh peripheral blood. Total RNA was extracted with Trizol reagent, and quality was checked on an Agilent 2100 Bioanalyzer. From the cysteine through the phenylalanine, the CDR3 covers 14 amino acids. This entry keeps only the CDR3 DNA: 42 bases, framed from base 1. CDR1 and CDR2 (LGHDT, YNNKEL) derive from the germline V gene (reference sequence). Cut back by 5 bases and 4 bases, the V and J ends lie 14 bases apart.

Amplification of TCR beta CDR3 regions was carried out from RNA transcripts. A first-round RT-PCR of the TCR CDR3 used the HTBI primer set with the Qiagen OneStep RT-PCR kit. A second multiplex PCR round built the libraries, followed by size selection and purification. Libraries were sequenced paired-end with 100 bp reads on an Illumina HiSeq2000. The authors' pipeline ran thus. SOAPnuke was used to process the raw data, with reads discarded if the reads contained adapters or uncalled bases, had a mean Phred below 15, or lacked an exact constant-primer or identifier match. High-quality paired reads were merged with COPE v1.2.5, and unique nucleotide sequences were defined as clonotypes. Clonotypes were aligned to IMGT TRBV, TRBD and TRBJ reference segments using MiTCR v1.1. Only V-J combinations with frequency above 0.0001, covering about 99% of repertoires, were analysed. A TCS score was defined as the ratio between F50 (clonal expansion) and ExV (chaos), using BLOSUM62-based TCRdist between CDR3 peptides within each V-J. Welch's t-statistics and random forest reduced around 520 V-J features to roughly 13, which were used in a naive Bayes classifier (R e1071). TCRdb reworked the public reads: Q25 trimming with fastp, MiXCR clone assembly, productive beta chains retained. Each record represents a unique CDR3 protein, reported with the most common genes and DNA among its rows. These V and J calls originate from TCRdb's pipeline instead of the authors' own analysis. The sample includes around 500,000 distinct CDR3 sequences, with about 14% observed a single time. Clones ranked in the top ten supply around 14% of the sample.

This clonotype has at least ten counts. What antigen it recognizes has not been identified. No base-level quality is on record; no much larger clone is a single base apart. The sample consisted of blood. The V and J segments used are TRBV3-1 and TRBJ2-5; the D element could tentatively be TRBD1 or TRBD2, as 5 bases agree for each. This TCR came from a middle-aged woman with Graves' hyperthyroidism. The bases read TGTGCCAGCAGCGCCCCAGGTGGGGGAGAGACCCAGTACTTC. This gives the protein CASSAPGGGETQYF.